This TCR beta chain was retrieved from a study of blood T cell repertoires in COVID-19. Clones were read by immunoSEQ multiplex PCR, and TCRdb kept only the in-frame ones, dropping some. The sample contains 200,000 to 250,000 clones, around 91% of which appear only once. CDR3 length: 13 amino acids. Trimming took 4 bases from V and 8 from J, leaving 14 bases between them. The germline CDR1 and CDR2 sequences are SEHNR and FQNEAQ (reference sequence). Sequenced: PBMCs or T cells enriched from blood (not recorded which). This TCR derives from a man aged 25 to 40 who had been exposed to COVID-19. V gene TRBV7-9 combines with J gene TRBJ1-1, with D uncertain. The CDR3 DNA sequence: TGTGCCAGCAGCTCGACTCTGCCGGGGGAAGCTTTCTTT. Translation: CASSSTLPGEAFF.